These 3 T cell receptor beta chains were sequenced from one sample in a study of cytomegalovirus exposure and HLA in healthy donors. The PCR employed 60 Vbeta primers together with 13 Jbeta primers. This table comes from immunoSEQ multiplex PCR, and its TCRdb copy is limited to in-frame clones, with some not included. Of under 110,000 clones listed, around three quarters were seen once; the top ten hold 5% to 7%. Source material: PBMCs. These receptors were collected from a woman aged 50 to 60 in good health and CMV-seropositive.

V and J are TRBV7-2 and TRBJ2-2; D may be TRBD2 (7 bases). Trimming took 2 bases from V and 5 from J, leaving 9 bases between them. This CDR3 has 14 amino acids. Germline-derived CDR1 and CDR2 are SGHTA and FQGNSA. The DNA for the CDR3 is TGTGCCAGCAGCTTAAGGGGGGGGACCGGGGAGCTGTTTTTT. Amino acids: CASSLRGGTGELFF.

This chain joins TRBV29-1 and TRBJ1-3; perhaps TRBD1 as D (5 bases). The CDR3 contains 14 residues. V lost 6 bases, J lost 3 bases, and 15 bases lay in between. Germline CDR1 SQVTM, CDR2 ANQGSEA. The CDR3 is CSVQAGYFGNTIYF. In DNA, the CDR3 is TGCAGCGTGCAAGCAGGGTATTTTGGAAACACCATATATTTT.

V and J are TRBV9 and TRBJ2-7; 7 bases are shared with TRBD1. This CDR3 has 14 residues. Germline CDR1 reads SGDLS; CDR2 reads YYNGEE. J gave up 2 bases and V 0 bases, and 2 bases lay outside the gene matches. The CDR3 nucleotides read TGTGCCAGCAGCGTAGCTGACAGGGCCTACGAGCAGTACTTC. The encoded protein is CASSVADRAYEQYF.